A selection of T cell receptor beta chains follows, all from one sample in a study of shared clonotypes between healthy human individuals. Profiling relied on immunoSEQ multiplex PCR, and the TCRdb table lists in-frame clones only, not all of them. The sample includes over 95,000 clones, about 63% of them seen just once. Sample: memory CD8+ T cells sorted from blood. These receptor sequences come from a woman in her 30s in good health. Each CDR3 is given with its conserved first and last residue. A D gene is named only where the DNA matches it firmly. Some rows have no size entry. The others give once, few or many, or a class for an expanded clone.

v_gene: TRBV29-1
j_gene: TRBJ2-1
d_gene: -
abundance: -
CDR3aa: CSATLYNEQFF
CDR3nt: TGCAGCGCTACACTATACAATGAGCAGTTCTTC

v_gene: TRBV21-1
j_gene: TRBJ1-4
d_gene: -
abundance: -
CDR3aa: CASSKGRQSTNEKLFF
CDR3nt: TGTGCCAGCAGCAAAGGTCGCCAGTCAACTAATGAAAAACTGTTTTTT

v_gene: TRBV2
j_gene: TRBJ2-1
d_gene: TRBD2
abundance: -
CDR3aa: CASSEFASGSSYNEQFF
CDR3nt: TGTGCCAGCAGTGAATTCGCTAGCGGGAGCTCCTACAATGAGCAGTTCTTC

v_gene: TRBV30
j_gene: TRBJ2-1
d_gene: TRBD2
abundance: few
CDR3aa: CAWSGGLASPRGEQFF
CDR3nt: TGTGCCTGGAGTGGGGGACTAGCCTCTCCTAGGGGAGAGCAGTTCTTC

v_gene: TRBV4-1
j_gene: TRBJ2-7
d_gene: TRBD2
abundance: once
CDR3aa: CASSQETSGRIISEQYF
CDR3nt: TGCGCCAGCAGCCAAGAAACTAGCGGGAGGATAATTAGCGAGCAGTACTTC

v_gene: TRBV19
j_gene: TRBJ1-1
d_gene: -
abundance: -
CDR3aa: CASSINRGGEAFF
CDR3nt: TGTGCCAGTAGTATAAACCGAGGTGGCGAAGCTTTCTTT

v_gene: TRBV29-1
j_gene: TRBJ2-1
d_gene: -
abundance: few
CDR3aa: CSVADVDLNEQFF
CDR3nt: TGCAGCGTTGCTGATGTGGATCTCAATGAGCAGTTCTTC

v_gene: TRBV19
j_gene: TRBJ2-7
d_gene: TRBD2
abundance: few
CDR3aa: CASSPWSSPFAGGYEQYF
CDR3nt: TGTGCCAGTAGTCCCTGGTCCTCCCCTTTCGCGGGAGGATACGAGCAGTACTTC

v_gene: TRBV18
j_gene: TRBJ1-1
d_gene: TRBD1
abundance: -
CDR3aa: CASSQQGANTEAFF
CDR3nt: TGTGCCAGCTCACAACAGGGGGCAAACACTGAAGCTTTCTTT

v_gene: TRBV27
j_gene: TRBJ2-1
d_gene: -
abundance: few
CDR3aa: CASKSQGFGANEQFF
CDR3nt: TGTGCCAGCAAATCGCAGGGATTTGGGGCCAATGAGCAGTTCTTC

v_gene: TRBV11-2
j_gene: TRBJ1-5
d_gene: -
abundance: -
CDR3aa: CASSLDGGDQPQHF
CDR3nt: TGTGCCAGCAGCTTAGACGGAGGGGATCAGCCCCAGCATTTT

v_gene: TRBV19
j_gene: TRBJ2-1
d_gene: TRBD2
abundance: -
CDR3aa: CASSPRLAGAYNEQFF
CDR3nt: TGTGCCAGTAGTCCCCGACTAGCGGGGGCCTACAATGAGCAGTTCTTC

v_gene: TRBV11-2
j_gene: TRBJ2-2
d_gene: TRBD1
abundance: -
CDR3aa: CASSATRGPAGELFF
CDR3nt: TGTGCCAGCAGCGCGACCAGGGGGCCGGCCGGGGAGCTGTTTTTT

v_gene: TRBV5-8
j_gene: TRBJ1-4
d_gene: -
abundance: -
CDR3aa: CASSLDRAEGFNEKLFF
CDR3nt: TGTGCCAGCAGCTTGGACAGGGCCGAGGGGTTCAATGAAAAACTGTTTTTT

v_gene: TRBV6-6
j_gene: TRBJ2-7
d_gene: -
abundance: -
CDR3aa: CASSYAGRKTYEQYF
CDR3nt: TGTGCCAGCAGTTACGCTGGCAGGAAGACCTACGAGCAGTACTTC

v_gene: TRBV28
j_gene: TRBJ2-2
d_gene: -
abundance: -
CDR3aa: CASSFFRVAGELFF
CDR3nt: TGTGCCAGCAGTTTTTTCAGGGTGGCCGGGGAGCTGTTTTTT

v_gene: TRBV27
j_gene: TRBJ2-7
d_gene: TRBD2
abundance: -
CDR3aa: CASCGLAGDEQYF
CDR3nt: TGTGCCAGCTGTGGACTAGCGGGAGACGAGCAGTACTTC

v_gene: TRBV6-5
j_gene: TRBJ2-7
d_gene: -
abundance: -
CDR3aa: CASSYSMAGADEQYF
CDR3nt: TGTGCCAGCAGTTACTCGATGGCAGGGGCCGACGAGCAGTACTTC